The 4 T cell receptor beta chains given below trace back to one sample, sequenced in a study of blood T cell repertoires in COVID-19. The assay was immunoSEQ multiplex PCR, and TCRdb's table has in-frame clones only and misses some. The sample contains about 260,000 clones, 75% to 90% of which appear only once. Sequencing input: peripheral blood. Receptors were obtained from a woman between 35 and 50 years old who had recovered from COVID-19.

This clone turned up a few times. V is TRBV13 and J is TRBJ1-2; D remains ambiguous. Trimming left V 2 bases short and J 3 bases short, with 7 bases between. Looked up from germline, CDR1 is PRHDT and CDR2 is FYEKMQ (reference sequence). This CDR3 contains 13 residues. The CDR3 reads CASSLQVDYGYTF. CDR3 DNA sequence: TGTGCCAGCAGCTTACAGGTGGACTATGGCTACACCTTC.

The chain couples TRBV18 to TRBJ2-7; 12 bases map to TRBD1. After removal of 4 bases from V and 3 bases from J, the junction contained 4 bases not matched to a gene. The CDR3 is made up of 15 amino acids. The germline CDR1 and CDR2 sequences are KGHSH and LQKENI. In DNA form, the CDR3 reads TGTGCCAGCTCACGCGGGACAGGGGGCATCTACGAGCAGTACTTC. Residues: CASSRGTGGIYEQYF. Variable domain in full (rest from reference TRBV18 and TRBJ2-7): NAGVMQNPRHLVRRRGQEARLRCSPMKGHSHVYWYRQLPEEGLKFMVYLQKENIIDESGMPKERFSAEFPKEGPSILRIQQVVRGDSAAYFCASSRGTGGIYEQYFGPGTRLTVT.

The CDR3 DNA reads as TGTGCCAGCAGCTTAGGGGGGCGCCAAGAGACCCAGTACTTC. Its protein is CASSLGGRQETQYF. The chain has TRBV13 and TRBJ2-5; TRBD1 might be the D (5 bases). Per the germline V gene, CDR1 is PRHDT and CDR2 is FYEKMQ (reference sequence). V lost 0 bases and J lost 1, with 6 bases in between. The CDR3 loop spans 14 amino acids.

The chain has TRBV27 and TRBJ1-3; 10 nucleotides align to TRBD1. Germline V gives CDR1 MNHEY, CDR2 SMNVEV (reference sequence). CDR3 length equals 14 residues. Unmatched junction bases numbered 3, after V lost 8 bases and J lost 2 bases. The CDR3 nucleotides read TGTGCCAGCGCCGACAGGGGGCCTGGAAACACCATATATTTT. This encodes CASADRGPGNTIYF.